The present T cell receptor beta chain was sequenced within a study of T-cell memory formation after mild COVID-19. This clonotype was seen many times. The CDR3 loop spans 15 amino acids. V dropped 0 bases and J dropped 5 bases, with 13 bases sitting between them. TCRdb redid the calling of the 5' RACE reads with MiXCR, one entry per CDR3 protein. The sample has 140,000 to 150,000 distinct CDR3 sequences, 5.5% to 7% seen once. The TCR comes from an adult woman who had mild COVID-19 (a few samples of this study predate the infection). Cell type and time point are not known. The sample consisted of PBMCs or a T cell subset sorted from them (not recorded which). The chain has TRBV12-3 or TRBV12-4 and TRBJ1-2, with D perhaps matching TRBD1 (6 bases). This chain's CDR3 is CASSLAVGTQYGYTF. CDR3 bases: TGTGCCAGCAGTTTAGCGGTTGGGACACAGTATGGCTACACCTTC.